This T cell receptor (beta chain) comes out of a study of control samples from healthy donors and cancer patients. Trimming took 11 bases from V and 4 from J, leaving 23 bases between them. CDR3 length: 15 residues. In germline, CDR1 is MDHEN, CDR2 SYDVKM. The table came from immunoSEQ multiplex PCR; TCRdb's copy has only in-frame clones and leaves some out. The sample has more than 50,000 clones, approximately 95% seen once. This clonotype was obtained from a young woman in good health. Sample: blood. The J gene is TRBJ1-2, the V gene TRBV28, with D maybe TRBD1 (6 bases). CDR3 residues: CALGGHPPLGYGYTF. The CDR3 nucleotides are TGTGCCCTGGGGGGACACCCTCCTTTGGGCTATGGCTACACCTTC.